This T cell receptor (beta chain) originates from a study of response to subunit inactivated influenza vaccine (dated 2018 in TCRdb). Some background on the complete study: Deep quantitative T cell receptor repertoire profiling was used in the study to track responses to a trivalent subunit inactivated influenza vaccine. Beyond this particular receptor, the publication reports: The authors suggested that each seasonal influenza vaccination may recruit only a limited number of new T cells.

This clonotype was counted many times. What this receptor recognizes is not known. Base qualities are not provided; no much larger clone lies one nucleotide away. The cysteine opens and the phenylalanine closes a CDR3 of 15 amino acids. Only the CDR3 region is kept as DNA, spanning 45 bases read in frame from base 1. The V and J ends are trimmed by 0 bases and 4 bases, leaving 15 bases between them. The germline V gene (reference sequence) provides CDR1 DFQATT and CDR2 SNEGSKA. Library method: RT-PCR. Sequencing instrument: Illumina HiSeq 2500. TCRdb handled the public reads itself, with Q25 trimming in fastp and clone calling in MiXCR, and kept productive beta chains. Every CDR3 protein is listed once, alongside the most common genes and DNA of its rows. For this sample there are 600,000 to 850,000 distinct CDR3 sequences; about 15% appear just once. Together, the top ten hold 7.6% of the sample.

This TCR was sampled from a man in his fifties who received an inactivated influenza vaccine. Donor details come from another sample of the same person, matched by shared clones. This receptor chain uses TRBV20-1 and TRBJ2-5; the best D guess is TRBD1, with 6 bases matching. Source: PBMCs from blood, taken 14 to 15 days before vaccination. This receptor has the CDR3 CSAREWVSRGETQYF. The DNA sequence is given as TGCAGTGCTAGAGAATGGGTTAGCAGGGGAGAGACCCAGTACTTC.